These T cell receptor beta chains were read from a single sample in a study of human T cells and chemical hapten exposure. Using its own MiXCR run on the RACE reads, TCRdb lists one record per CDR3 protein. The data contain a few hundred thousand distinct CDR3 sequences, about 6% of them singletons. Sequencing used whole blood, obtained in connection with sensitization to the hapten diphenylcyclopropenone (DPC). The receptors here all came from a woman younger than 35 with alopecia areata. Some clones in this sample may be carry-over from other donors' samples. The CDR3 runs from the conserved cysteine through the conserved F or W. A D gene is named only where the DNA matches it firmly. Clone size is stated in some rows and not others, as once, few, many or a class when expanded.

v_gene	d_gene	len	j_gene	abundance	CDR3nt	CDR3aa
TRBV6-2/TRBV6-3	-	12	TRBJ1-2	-	TGTGCCAGCAGTTACGGGGCCTATGGCTACACCTTC	CASSYGAYGYTF
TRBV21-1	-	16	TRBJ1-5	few	TGTGCCAGCAGCAAAGAACGCCAGGGAGAGTGGCAGCCCCAGCATTTT	CASSKERQGEWQPQHF
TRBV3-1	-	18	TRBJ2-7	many	TGTGCCAGCAGCCAAGATAGGAGCGCGGGGTTGGCCTCCTACGAGCAGTACTTC	CASSQDRSAGLASYEQYF
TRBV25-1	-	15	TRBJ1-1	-	TGTGCCAGCACGGGTCCAGGGCGGGCATCACCTGAAGCTTTCTTT	CASTGPGRASPEAFF
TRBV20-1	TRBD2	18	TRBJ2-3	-	TGCAGTGCTACGGAATCCGGGACTAGCGGGGTCAGCACAGATACGCAGTATTTT	CSATESGTSGVSTDTQYF
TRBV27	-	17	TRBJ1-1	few	TGTGCCAGCAGTTCCCTACTCTGGGGCAGCATGAACACTGAAGCTTTCTTT	CASSSLLWGSMNTEAFF
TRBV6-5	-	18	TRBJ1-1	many	TGTGCCAGCAGTTACGTCCGCCAGGGGACTGGGGGGAACACTGAAGCTTTCTTT	CASSYVRQGTGGNTEAFF
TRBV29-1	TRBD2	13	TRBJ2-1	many	TGCAGCGTTGGGACTAGCGGGGAAGATGAGCAGTTCTTC	CSVGTSGEDEQFF
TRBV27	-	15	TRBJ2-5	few	TGTGCCAGCAGTTTACGAGGCGCCCGGCAAGAGACCCAGTACTTC	CASSLRGARQETQYF
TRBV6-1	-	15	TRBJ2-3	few	TGTGCCAGCAGTGCCTGGAGGGCGCATGAAGATACGCAGTATTTT	CASSAWRAHEDTQYF
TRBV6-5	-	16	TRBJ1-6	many	TGTGCCAGCAGTTACTATGCGTGGACAGAGGATTCACCCCTCCACTTT	CASSYYAWTEDSPLHF
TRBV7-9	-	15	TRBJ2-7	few	TGTGCCAGCAGTTCCCCTGCGGGGGCCATCTACGAGCAGTACTTC	CASSSPAGAIYEQYF
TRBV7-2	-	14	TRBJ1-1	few	TGTGCCAGCAGCTTTTTGGGAGTTGGCACTGAAGCTTTCTTT	CASSFLGVGTEAFF
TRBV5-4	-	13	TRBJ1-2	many	TGTGCCAGCAGCTTGAGGGGCTCCTATGGCTACACCTTC	CASSLRGSYGYTF
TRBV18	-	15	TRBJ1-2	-	TGTGCCAGCTCACCCTCCCCGGACAACAACTATGGCTACACCTTC	CASSPSPDNNYGYTF
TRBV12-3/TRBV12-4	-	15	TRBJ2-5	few	TGTGCCAGCAGTTTAAGTCGGGACCCCAAAGAGACCCAGTACTTC	CASSLSRDPKETQYF
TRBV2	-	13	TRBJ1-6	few	TGTGCCAGCAGATTGACAGTCGATTCACCCCTCCACTTT	CASRLTVDSPLHF
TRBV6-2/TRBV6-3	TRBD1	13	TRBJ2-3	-	TGTGCCAGCAGGACAGGGGGTATAGATACGCAGTATTTT	CASRTGGIDTQYF
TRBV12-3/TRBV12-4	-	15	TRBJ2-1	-	TGTGCCAGCAGTCCTCGGGGGTGGGTCGACAATGAGCAGTTCTTC	CASSPRGWVDNEQFF
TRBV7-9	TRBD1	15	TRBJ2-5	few	TGTGCCAGCAGCGCGGGACAGGGGGCCGGGGAGACCCAGTACTTC	CASSAGQGAGETQYF
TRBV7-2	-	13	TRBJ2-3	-	TGTGCCAGCAGCACGACTAACGAAGATACGCAGTATTTT	CASSTTNEDTQYF
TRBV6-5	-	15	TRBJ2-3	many	TGTGCCAGCAGTTACGGGGCAGCTCTCACAGATACGCAGTATTTT	CASSYGAALTDTQYF
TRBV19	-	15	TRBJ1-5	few	TGTGCCAGTAGTATGAGACGGGCAGGGTTTCAGCCCCAGCATTTT	CASSMRRAGFQPQHF
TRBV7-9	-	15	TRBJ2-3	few	TGTGCCAGCAGCTTAGGGGGGGCGTACACAGATACGCAGTATTTT	CASSLGGAYTDTQYF
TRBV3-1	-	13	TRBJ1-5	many	TGTGCCAGCAGCCAAGTGAGTGACGGGCCCCAGCATTTT	CASSQVSDGPQHF
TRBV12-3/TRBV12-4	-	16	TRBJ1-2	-	TGTGCCAGCAGTATCCTAAGGGGGGGCGATAACTATGGCTACACCTTC	CASSILRGGDNYGYTF
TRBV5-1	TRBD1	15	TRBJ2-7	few	TGCGCCAGCAGCGTCAGGACAGGGGGTGCCTACGAGCAGTACTTC	CASSVRTGGAYEQYF
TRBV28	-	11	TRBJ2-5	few	TGTGCCAGCGGGAACTTTTGGGCCCAGTACTTC	CASGNFWAQYF
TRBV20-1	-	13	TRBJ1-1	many	TGCAGCCACACAGTGACACCAGCCAAAGGAGCTTTCTTT	CSHTVTPAKGAFF
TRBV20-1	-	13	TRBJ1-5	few	TGCAGTGCGGCTGACAGGTTCAATCAGCCCCAGCATTTT	CSAADRFNQPQHF
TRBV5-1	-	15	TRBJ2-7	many	TGCGCCAGCAGCCCAACTGGCGGCGGCCCCTACGAGCAGTACTTC	CASSPTGGGPYEQYF
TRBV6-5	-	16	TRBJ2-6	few	TGTGCCAGCACCCACCCTAGAGTCTCTGGGGCCAACGTCCTGACTTTC	CASTHPRVSGANVLTF
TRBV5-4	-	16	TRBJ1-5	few	TGTGCCAGCAGTCACTACAGGGCAGGGAGCAATCAGCCCCAGCATTTT	CASSHYRAGSNQPQHF
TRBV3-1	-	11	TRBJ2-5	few	TGTGCCAGCAGTGGGAGTGGACCGGGGTACTTC	CASSGSGPGYF
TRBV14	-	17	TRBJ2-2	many	TGTGCCAGCAGCCAAAGGTGGGGACCTTACAGCACCGGGGAGCTGTTTTTT	CASSQRWGPYSTGELFF